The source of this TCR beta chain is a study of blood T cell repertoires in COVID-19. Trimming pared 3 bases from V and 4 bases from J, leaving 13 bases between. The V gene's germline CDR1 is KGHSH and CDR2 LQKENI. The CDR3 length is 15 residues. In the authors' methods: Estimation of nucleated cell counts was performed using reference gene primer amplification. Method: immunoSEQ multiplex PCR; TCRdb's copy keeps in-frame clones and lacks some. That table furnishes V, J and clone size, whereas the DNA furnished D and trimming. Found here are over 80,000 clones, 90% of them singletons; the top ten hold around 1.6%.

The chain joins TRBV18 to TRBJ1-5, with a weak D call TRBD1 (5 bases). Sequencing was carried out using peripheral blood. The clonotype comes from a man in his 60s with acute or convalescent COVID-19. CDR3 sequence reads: CASSPDGGRNQPQHF. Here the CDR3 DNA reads TGTGCCAGCTCACCCGATGGGGGGAGGAATCAGCCCCAGCATTTT.